This record looks at one T cell receptor beta chain sequence and its context. Many counts were recorded for this clonotype. The antigen this receptor binds is unknown. It has no much larger one-base neighbor in the sample; base qualities were not kept. The library was built by means of PCR. Sequenced on an Illumina HiSeq 2500. TCR library preparation used molecular barcoding, with unique molecular identifiers applied to normalize quantification of the TCRbeta repertoire. TCRdb reworked the public reads: Q25 trimming with fastp, MiXCR clone assembly, productive beta chains retained. Rows with one shared CDR3 protein collapse into an entry with the most common genes and DNA. This sample lists a few hundred thousand distinct CDR3 sequences; about a tenth were detected once. Under 3% of the sample lies in the top ten. This sample is drawn from a study of T-cell reconstitution after alpha-beta-depleted transplantation in children (TCRdb year 2016). Regarding the research as a whole: The study quantitatively tracked T-cell immune reconstitution after TCRalphabeta/CD19-depleted allogeneic hematopoietic cell transplantation in children using TCR repertoire profiling.

The sample consisted of PBMCs from the stem cell graft donor, taken from the stem cell graft. The clonotype comes from a human donor who donated a stem cell graft to a child with acute lymphoblastic leukemia.

CDR3 reads: CASSLVTSGNYNEQFF. The DNA reads as follows: TGTGCCAGCAGCTTAGTGACTAGCGGGAACTACAATGAGCAGTTCTTC. Rearrangement joined TRBV11-2 to TRBJ2-1, with TRBD2 matching 11 junction bases. V lost 1 base and J lost 3 bases, and the count of bases not matched to a germline gene is 2. The CDR3, from cysteine to phenylalanine, totals 16 residues. The read is trimmed to its CDR3 DNA, 48 bases read in frame from base 1. As encoded in the germline V gene, CDR1 is SGHAT while CDR2 is FQNNGV.